This entry lists 5 T cell receptor beta chains sequenced from one sample in a study of shared clonotypes between healthy human individuals. The table came from immunoSEQ multiplex PCR; TCRdb's copy has only in-frame clones and leaves some out. The profile shows 1,500,000 or so clones, just under 99% of them singletons. The material sequenced was naive CD4+ T cells sorted from blood. The subset here: CD45RA+ positively selected. These receptor sequences come from a young man in good health.

The chain uses TRBV7-3 and TRBJ2-3, with D unclear. Trimming took 0 bases from V and 0 from J, leaving 4 bases between them. Germline V gene lookup returns CDR1 SGHTA and CDR2 FQGTGA. This CDR3 comprises 14 residues. The CDR3 coding sequence is TGTGCCAGCAGCTTAACGTCCAGCACAGATACGCAGTATTTT. This gives the protein CASSLTSSTDTQYF.

The chain joins TRBV7-9 to TRBJ1-2, with unresolved D. Trimming stripped 6 bases from V and 4 bases from J, with 12 bases between. CDR1 and CDR2 from the germline V gene are SEHNR and FQNEAQ (reference sequence). The CDR3 is made up of 13 amino acids. The CDR3: CASSRSSVYGYTF. The DNA of the CDR3 is TGTGCCAGCAGTCGATCATCCGTCTATGGCTACACCTTC. The whole variable domain, remainder taken from reference TRBV7-9 and TRBJ1-2, is DTGVSQNPRHKITKRGQNVTFRCDPISEHNRLYWYRQTLGQGPEFLTYFQNEAQLEKSRLLSDRFSAERPKGSFSTLEIQRTEQGDSAMYLCASSRSSVYGYTFGSGTRLTVV.

The chain links TRBV5-1 to TRBJ2-7; 9 bases match TRBD1. Looked up from germline, CDR1 is SGHRS and CDR2 is YFSETQ. The CDR3 consists of 15 residues. The V segment lost 2 bases and the J segment 4 bases; nucleotides outside the gene matches: 7. CDR3 sequence (DNA): TGCGCCAGCAGCTTCCGGGACAGGGTGTCGTACGAGCAGTACTTC. It yields the protein CASSFRDRVSYEQYF.

The rearrangement uses TRBV7-8 and TRBJ2-5, with TRBD2 as a possible D gene (6 bases). CDR1 is SGHVS and CDR2 is FQNEAQ in the germline V gene. The CDR3 is made up of 14 amino acids. The V gene lost 5 bases and the J gene lost 2 bases, with 12 bases spanning the gap. CDR3 region: CASSPRETQETQYF. CDR3 DNA sequence: TGTGCCAGCAGCCCCCGGGAGACTCAAGAGACCCAGTACTTC.

This chain uses TRBV10-3 with TRBJ2-3; D might be TRBD2 (5 bases). The germline CDR1 and CDR2 sequences are ENHRY and SYGVKD. Trimming cost V 7 bases and J 6 bases, with 20 bases left between them. CDR3 length: 15 amino acids. CDR3 region: CAITPGLPARDTQYF. Here the CDR3 DNA reads TGTGCCATCACCCCCGGACTCCCGGCCAGGGATACGCAGTATTTT.